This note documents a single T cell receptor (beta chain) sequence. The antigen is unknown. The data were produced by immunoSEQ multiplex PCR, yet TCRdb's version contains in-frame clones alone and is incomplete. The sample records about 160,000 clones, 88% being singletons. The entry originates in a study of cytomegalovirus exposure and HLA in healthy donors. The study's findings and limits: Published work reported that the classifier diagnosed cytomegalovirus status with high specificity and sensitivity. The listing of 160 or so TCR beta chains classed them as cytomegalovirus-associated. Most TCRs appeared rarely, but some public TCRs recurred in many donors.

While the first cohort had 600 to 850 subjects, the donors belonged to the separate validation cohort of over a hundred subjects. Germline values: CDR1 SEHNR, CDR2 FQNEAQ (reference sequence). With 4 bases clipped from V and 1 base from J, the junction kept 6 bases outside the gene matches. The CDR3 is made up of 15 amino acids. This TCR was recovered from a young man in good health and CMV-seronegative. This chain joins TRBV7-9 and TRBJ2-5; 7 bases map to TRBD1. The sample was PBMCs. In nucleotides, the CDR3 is TGTGCCAGCAGCTGGGGGACAGTTTCCCAAGAGACCCAGTACTTC. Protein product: CASSWGTVSQETQYF.